The clone carrying this T cell receptor (beta chain) was counted many times. Its matching antigen is unknown. CDR1 is SEHNR, CDR2 FQNEAQ, per germline (reference sequence). Trimming left V 2 bases short and J 6 bases short, with 13 bases between. This CDR3 has 14 residues. The sample comes from a study of neurological immune-mediated disorders. 5'RACE with 10-nucleotide random UMIs produced the cDNA. From the 5' RACE reads, TCRdb called clonotypes with MiXCR, one entry per CDR3 protein. The table has about 82,000 distinct CDR3 sequences, just over 2.5% seen once. The unsorted libraries were generated from a total of 2 million PBMCs, which had been stored in RNAlater at -80 C. Study results and limitations: Phylogenetic grouping assigned the repertoires of 18 of 34 multiple sclerosis patients to a single related-CDR3 cluster, representing a possible signature.

This TCR was recovered from a young woman with multiple sclerosis. This chain uses TRBV7-9 with TRBJ1-2; D ambiguous. The sequenced sample consisted of PBMCs. The CDR3 DNA is TGTGCCAGCAGCTTATTCGCTCAGGAGAATGGCTACACCTTC. Protein product: CASSLFAQENGYTF.